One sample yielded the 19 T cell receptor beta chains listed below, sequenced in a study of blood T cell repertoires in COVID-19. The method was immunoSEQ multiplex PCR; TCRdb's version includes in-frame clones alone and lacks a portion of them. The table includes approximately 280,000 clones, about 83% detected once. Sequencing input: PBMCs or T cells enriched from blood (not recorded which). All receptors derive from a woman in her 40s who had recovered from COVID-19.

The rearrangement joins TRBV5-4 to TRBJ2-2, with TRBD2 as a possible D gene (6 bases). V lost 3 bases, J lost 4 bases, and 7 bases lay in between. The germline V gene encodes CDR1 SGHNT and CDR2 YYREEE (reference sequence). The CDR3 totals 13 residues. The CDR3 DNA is TGTGCCAGCAGCTCGGGGGTCACCGGGGAGCTGTTTTTT. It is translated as CASSSGVTGELFF.

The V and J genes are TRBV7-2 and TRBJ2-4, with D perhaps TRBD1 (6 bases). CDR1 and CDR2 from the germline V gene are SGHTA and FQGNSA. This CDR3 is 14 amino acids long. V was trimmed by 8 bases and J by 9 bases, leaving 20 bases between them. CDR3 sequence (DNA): TGTGCCAGCCTCCTCGAGGGCCAGGGGACCATTCAGTACTTC. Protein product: CASLLEGQGTIQYF.

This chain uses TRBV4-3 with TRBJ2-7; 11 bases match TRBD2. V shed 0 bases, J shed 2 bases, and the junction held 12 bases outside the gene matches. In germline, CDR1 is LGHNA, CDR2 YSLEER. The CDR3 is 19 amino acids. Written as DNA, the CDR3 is TGCGCCAGCAGCCAAGACGGGGGGTTTAGCGGGAGGGCCCCCTACGAGCAGTACTTC. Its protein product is CASSQDGGFSGRAPYEQYF.

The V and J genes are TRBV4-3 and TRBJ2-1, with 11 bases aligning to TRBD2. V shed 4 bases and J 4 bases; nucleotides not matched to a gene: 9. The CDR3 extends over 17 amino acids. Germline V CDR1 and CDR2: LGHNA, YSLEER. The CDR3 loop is CASSPTLVAGGYNEQFF. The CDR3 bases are TGCGCCAGCAGCCCTACCCTGGTAGCGGGAGGGTACAATGAGCAGTTCTTC.

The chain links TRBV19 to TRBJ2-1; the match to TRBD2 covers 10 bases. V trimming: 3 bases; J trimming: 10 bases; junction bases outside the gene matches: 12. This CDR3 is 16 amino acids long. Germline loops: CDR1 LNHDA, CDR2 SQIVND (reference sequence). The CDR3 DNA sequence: TGTGCCAGTAGTATCCCGACTAGCGGGTCACATTCCGAGCAGTTCTTC. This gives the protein CASSIPTSGSHSEQFF. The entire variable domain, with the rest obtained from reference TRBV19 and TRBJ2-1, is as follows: DGGITQSPKYLFRKEGQNVTLSCEQNLNHDAMYWYRQDPGQGLRLIYYSQIVNDFQKGDIAEGYSVSREKKESFPLTVTSAQKNPTAFYLCASSIPTSGSHSEQFFGPGTRLTVL.

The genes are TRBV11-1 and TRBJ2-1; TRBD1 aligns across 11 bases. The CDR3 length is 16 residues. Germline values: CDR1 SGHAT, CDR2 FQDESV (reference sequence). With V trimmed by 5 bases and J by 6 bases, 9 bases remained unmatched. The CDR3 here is CASSRLGTGGGNEQFF. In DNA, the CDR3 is TGTGCCAGCAGCCGACTTGGGACAGGGGGGGGCAATGAGCAGTTCTTC.

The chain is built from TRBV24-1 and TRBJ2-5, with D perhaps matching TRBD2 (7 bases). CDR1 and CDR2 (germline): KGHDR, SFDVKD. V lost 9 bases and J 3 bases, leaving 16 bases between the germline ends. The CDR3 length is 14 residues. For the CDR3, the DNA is TGTGCCACCCATAAAGGGGGGGCGAAAGAGACCCAGTACTTC. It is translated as CATHKGGAKETQYF.

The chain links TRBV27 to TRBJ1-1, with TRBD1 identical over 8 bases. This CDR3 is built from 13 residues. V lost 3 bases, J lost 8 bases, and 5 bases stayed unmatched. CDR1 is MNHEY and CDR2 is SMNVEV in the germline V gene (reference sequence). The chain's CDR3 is CASSFWTGKEAFF. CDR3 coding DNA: TGTGCCAGCAGTTTTTGGACAGGGAAGGAAGCTTTCTTT.

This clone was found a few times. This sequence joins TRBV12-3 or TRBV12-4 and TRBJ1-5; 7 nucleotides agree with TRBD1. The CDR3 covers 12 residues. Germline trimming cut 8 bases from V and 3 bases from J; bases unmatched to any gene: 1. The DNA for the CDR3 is TGTGCCAGCGACAGGGACAATCAGCCCCAGCATTTT. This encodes CASDRDNQPQHF.

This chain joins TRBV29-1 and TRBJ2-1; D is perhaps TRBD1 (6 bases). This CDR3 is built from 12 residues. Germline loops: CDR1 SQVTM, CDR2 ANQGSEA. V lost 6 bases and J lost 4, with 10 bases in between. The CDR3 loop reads CSVGHAYNEQFF. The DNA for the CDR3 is TGCAGCGTGGGACACGCATACAATGAGCAGTTCTTC.

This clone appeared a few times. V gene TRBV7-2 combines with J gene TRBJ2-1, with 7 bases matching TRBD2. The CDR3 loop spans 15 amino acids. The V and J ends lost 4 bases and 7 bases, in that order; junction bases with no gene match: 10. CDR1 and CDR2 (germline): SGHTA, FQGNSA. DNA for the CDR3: TGTGCCAGCAGCTCCTTAGCGGGCCTAGGGAATGAGCAGTTCTTC. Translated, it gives CASSSLAGLGNEQFF.

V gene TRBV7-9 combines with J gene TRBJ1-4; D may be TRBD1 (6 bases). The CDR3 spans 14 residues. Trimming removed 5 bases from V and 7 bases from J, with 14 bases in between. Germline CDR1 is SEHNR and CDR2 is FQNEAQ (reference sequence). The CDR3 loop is CASSRTVGSEKLFF. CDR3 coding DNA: TGTGCCAGCAGCCGGACAGTCGGAAGTGAAAAACTGTTTTTT.

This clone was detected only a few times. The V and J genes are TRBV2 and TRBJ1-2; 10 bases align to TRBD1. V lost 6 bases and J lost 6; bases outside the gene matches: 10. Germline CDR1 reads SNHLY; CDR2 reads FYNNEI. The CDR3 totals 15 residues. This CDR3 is CASRDTPGTGDGYTF. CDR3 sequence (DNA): TGTGCCAGCAGGGATACCCCCGGGACAGGGGATGGCTACACCTTC.

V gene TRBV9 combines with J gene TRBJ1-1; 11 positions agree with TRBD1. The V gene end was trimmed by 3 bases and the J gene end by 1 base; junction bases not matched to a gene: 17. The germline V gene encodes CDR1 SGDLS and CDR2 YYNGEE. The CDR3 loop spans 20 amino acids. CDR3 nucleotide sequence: TGTGCCAGCAGCGCCAACTCCGGGACAGGGGGTTTACGGGGGAACACTGAAGCTTTCTTT. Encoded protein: CASSANSGTGGLRGNTEAFF.

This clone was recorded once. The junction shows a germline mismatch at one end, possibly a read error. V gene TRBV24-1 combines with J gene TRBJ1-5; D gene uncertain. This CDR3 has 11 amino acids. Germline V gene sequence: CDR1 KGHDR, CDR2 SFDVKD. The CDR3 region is CATGSDQPQHF. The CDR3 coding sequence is TGTGCCACCGGTAGCGATCAGCCCCAGCATTTT.

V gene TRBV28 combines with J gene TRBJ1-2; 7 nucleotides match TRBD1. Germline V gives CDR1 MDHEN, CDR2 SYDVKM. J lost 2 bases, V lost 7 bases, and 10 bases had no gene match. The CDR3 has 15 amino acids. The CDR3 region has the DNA TGTGCCAGCACAGAAAAACAGGGGAACAACTATGGCTACACCTTC. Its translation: CASTEKQGNNYGYTF.

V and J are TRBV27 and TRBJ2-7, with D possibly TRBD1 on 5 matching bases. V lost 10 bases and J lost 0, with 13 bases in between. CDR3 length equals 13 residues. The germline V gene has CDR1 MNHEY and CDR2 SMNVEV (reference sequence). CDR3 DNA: TGTGCCACCTCACTTAGGGGCTCCTACGAGCAGTACTTC. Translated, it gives CATSLRGSYEQYF.

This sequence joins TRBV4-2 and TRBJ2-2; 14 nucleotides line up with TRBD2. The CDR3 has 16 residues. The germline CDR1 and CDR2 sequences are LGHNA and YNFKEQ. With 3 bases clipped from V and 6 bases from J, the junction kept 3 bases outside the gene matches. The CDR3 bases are TGTGCCAGCAGCCATAGACTAGCGGGAGGGGCCGGGGAGCTGTTTTTT. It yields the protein CASSHRLAGGAGELFF.

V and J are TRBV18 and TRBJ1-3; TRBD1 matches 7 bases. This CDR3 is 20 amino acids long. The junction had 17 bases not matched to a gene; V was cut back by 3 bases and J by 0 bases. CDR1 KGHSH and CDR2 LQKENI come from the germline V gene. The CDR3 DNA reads TGTGCCAGCTCACCCCTCCGCCACAGGGGAGAGGGCTCCTCTGGAAACACCATATATTTT. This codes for CASSPLRHRGEGSSGNTIYF.